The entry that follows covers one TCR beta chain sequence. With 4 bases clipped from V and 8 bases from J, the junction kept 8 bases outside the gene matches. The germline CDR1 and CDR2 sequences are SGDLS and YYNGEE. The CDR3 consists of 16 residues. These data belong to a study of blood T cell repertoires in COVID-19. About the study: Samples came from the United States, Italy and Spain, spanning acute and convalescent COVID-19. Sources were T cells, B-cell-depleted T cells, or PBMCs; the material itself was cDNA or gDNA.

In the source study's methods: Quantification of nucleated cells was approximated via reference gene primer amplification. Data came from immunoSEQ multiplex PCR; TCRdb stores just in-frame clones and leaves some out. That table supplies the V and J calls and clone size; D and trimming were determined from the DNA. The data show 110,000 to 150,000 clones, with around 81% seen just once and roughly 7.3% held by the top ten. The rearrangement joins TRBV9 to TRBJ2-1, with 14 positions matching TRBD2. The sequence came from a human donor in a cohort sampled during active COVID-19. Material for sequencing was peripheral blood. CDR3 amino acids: CASSPRTSGGFDEQFF. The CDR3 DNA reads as TGTGCCAGCAGCCCCCGGACTAGCGGGGGGTTTGATGAGCAGTTCTTC.